The count of the clone carrying this T cell receptor beta chain is one. Its target is not known. This CDR3 spans 13 amino acids. Per the germline V gene, CDR1 is MNHEY and CDR2 is SVGAGI. V lost 0 bases and J 8 bases, leaving 7 bases between the germline ends. The assay was immunoSEQ multiplex PCR, and TCRdb's table has in-frame clones only and misses some. The sample includes about 140,000 clones, 85% to 95% of them seen just once. The sample originates from a study of T cell responses to AZD1222 COVID-19 vaccine. Study-wide points: Scientists sampled the repertoires only once the peak T cell response had passed.

This specimen consisted of peripheral blood, obtained after recovery from COVID-19. The sequence derives from an adult who had recovered from COVID-19. The rearrangement links TRBV6-5 to TRBJ1-4; D not certain. The DNA for the CDR3 is TGTGCCAGCAGTTACTCGAACCGGGAAAAACTGTTTTTT. This codes for CASSYSNREKLFF.